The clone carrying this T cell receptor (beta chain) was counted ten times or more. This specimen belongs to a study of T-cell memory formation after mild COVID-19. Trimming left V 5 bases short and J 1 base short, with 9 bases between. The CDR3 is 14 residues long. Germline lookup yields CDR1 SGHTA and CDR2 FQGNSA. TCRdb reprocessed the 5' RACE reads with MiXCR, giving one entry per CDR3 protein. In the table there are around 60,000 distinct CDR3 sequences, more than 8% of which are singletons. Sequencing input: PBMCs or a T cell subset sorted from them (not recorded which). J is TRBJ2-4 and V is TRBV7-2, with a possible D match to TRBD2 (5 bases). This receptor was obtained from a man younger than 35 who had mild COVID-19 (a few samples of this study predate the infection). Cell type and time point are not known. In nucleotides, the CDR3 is TGTGCCAGCAGCCCCCGAGGGGCCAAAAACATTCAGTACTTC. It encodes CASSPRGAKNIQYF.